Listed here are 32 T cell receptor beta chains from one sample, sequenced in a study of blood T cell repertoires in COVID-19. Using immunoSEQ multiplex PCR, the repertoire was profiled, and TCRdb retains in-frame clones only, with some absent. Seen here are about 30,000 clones, 94% observed once, and the top ten hold 4% to 5%. The sample comprised peripheral blood. All receptors derive from a human donor with active COVID-19. The donor label of this sample is uncertain.

V is TRBV7-2 and J is TRBJ1-1; the match to TRBD1 covers 7 bases. Germline assignment: CDR1 SGHTA and CDR2 FQGNSA. Unmatched junction bases numbered 7, after V lost 1 base and J lost 8 bases. The CDR3 runs 14 residues. DNA for the CDR3: TGTGCCAGCAGCTTAGTGGGCGAGACAGGGGAAGCTTTCTTT. Translation gives CASSLVGETGEAFF.

The chain links TRBV11-3 to TRBJ2-7; TRBD1 aligns across 7 bases. The CDR3 is 14 amino acids. Germline V CDR1 and CDR2: SGHNT, YENEEA. Unmatched junction bases numbered 6, after V lost 5 bases and J lost 2 bases. The CDR3 bases are TGTGCCAGCAGCCTCCGGGACAGAGCCTACGAGCAGTACTTC. It codes for CASSLRDRAYEQYF.

The genes are TRBV9 and TRBJ2-7; 10 bases are a match to TRBD1. After removal of 2 bases from V and 4 bases from J, the junction contained 3 bases not matched to a gene. The CDR3 runs to 14 residues. The germline CDR1 and CDR2 sequences are SGDLS and YYNGEE. The CDR3 spells CASSVGTGVYEQYF. The CDR3 coding sequence is TGTGCCAGCAGCGTCGGGACAGGGGTATACGAGCAGTACTTC.

This chain links TRBV5-1 with TRBJ2-7, with 7 bases fitting TRBD2. Trimming at V came to 0 bases and at J to 1 base, leaving 7 bases not matched to a gene. The V gene's germline CDR1 is SGHRS and CDR2 YFSETQ. The CDR3 consists of 16 residues. The CDR3 spells CASSLEASGESYEQYF. The CDR3 bases are TGCGCCAGCAGCTTGGAGGCTAGCGGAGAGTCCTACGAGCAGTACTTC.

This rearrangement joins TRBV6-2 or TRBV6-3 to TRBJ1-5; a weak D match, TRBD1 (5 bases). CDR1 is MNHEY, CDR2 SVGEGT, per germline. The CDR3 consists of 17 residues. V gave up 2 bases and J gave up 1 base, with 15 bases separating them. The CDR3 DNA reads as TGTGCCAGCAGTTACAGGGGATTAGCTTCCAGCAATCAGCCCCAGCATTTT. This translates into CASSYRGLASSNQPQHF.

This clone was picked up a small number of times. Here the CDR3 DNA reads TGTGCCAGCAGACCGGGACATAACCCTGAAGCTTTCTTT. Encoded protein: CASRPGHNPEAFF. This chain uses TRBV6-6 with TRBJ1-1; D is possibly TRBD1 (6 bases). This CDR3 region has 13 residues. Trimming pared 6 bases from V and 6 bases from J, leaving 14 bases between. CDR1 MNHNY and CDR2 SVGAGI come from the germline V gene (reference sequence).

The gene calls are TRBV5-6 and TRBJ1-2, with a possible D match to TRBD1 (6 bases). The CDR3 has 13 amino acids. CDR1 SGHDT and CDR2 YYEEEE come from the germline V gene. The germline V and J ends were trimmed by 0 bases and 8 bases, with 11 bases remaining between them. The CDR3: CASSLAQGGGYTF. The DNA for the CDR3 is TGTGCCAGCAGCTTGGCACAGGGTGGAGGCTACACCTTC.

This chain links TRBV6-6 with TRBJ2-7, with a weak D call TRBD1 (6 bases). Per germline, CDR1 MNHNY and CDR2 SVGAGI (reference sequence). Trimming removed 5 bases from V and 5 bases from J, with 19 bases in between. CDR3 length equals 15 residues. This CDR3 is CASSASGQWMNEQYF. The CDR3 DNA is TGTGCCAGCAGTGCCTCTGGACAGTGGATGAACGAGCAGTACTTC.

About this clone: This likely reflects a read error, since a far larger clone is one base away. The identical CDR3 is also encoded by other nucleotide sequences in the sample. The chain has TRBV4-3 and TRBJ2-2, with 7 nucleotides matching TRBD1. V lost 8 bases to trimming and J lost 8 bases; unmatched junction nucleotides: 17. CDR3 size: 16 residues. The germline CDR1 and CDR2 sequences are LGHNA and YSLEER. CDR3 coding DNA: TGCGCCAGCTCTCAGGGGGTCCGGCAGAGATGGGGGGAGCTGTTTTTT. Translating gives CASSQGVRQRWGELFF.

The CDR3 sequence is CASSLGTSGGLVNEQFF. CDR3 DNA: TGTGCCAGCAGCTTAGGGACTAGCGGGGGCCTAGTAAATGAGCAGTTCTTC. The chain joins TRBV5-4 to TRBJ2-1, with 14 bases lining up with TRBD2. CDR1 is SGHNT and CDR2 is YYREEE in the germline V gene (reference sequence). The J segment lost 7 bases and the V segment lost 2 bases, leaving 8 bases of the junction unmatched. CDR3 length: 17 amino acids.

The chain uses TRBV6-5 and TRBJ2-5; 8 bases align to TRBD1. This CDR3 has 14 amino acids. V gave up 6 bases and J gave up 1 base; unmatched junction bases: 4. Germline CDR1 and CDR2: MNHEY and SVGAGI. Here the CDR3 reads CASSPDRGQETQYF. The CDR3 nucleotides read TGTGCCAGCAGCCCCGACAGGGGCCAAGAGACCCAGTACTTC.

The chain recombines TRBV2 with TRBJ2-3, with TRBD1 as a possible D gene (5 bases). The CDR3 sequence is 13 residues long. Germline CDR1 reads SNHLY; CDR2 reads FYNNEI. V was shortened by 7 bases and J by 2 bases, with 10 bases between the two germline ends. The CDR3 sequence: CASTKDTTDTQYF. The CDR3 nucleotides are TGTGCCAGCACTAAGGACACCACAGATACGCAGTATTTT.

The genes are TRBV7-9 and TRBJ2-7, with TRBD1 matching over 10 bases. This CDR3 spans 16 amino acids. Losses at the gene ends were 5 bases for V and 6 bases for J; bases not matched to a gene: 13. Germline V CDR1 and CDR2: SEHNR, FQNEAQ (reference sequence). The CDR3 loop is CASSRPTGTGASEQYF. CDR3 in DNA: TGTGCCAGCAGCCGACCCACCGGGACAGGGGCCTCCGAGCAGTACTTC.

The chain is built from TRBV4-1 and TRBJ1-2, with 9 nucleotides matching TRBD1. After removal of 0 bases from V and 4 bases from J, the junction contained 6 bases not matched to a gene. Germline values: CDR1 MGHRA, CDR2 YSYEKL. This CDR3 contains 16 residues. The CDR3 DNA reads as TGCGCCAGCAGCCAAGAGGGACTGGGACAGGGCTATGGCTACACCTTC. Translating it yields CASSQEGLGQGYGYTF.

The chain combines TRBV7-2 with TRBJ2-5; 7 bases match TRBD2. Germline-derived CDR1 and CDR2 are SGHTA and FQGNSA. The CDR3 totals 15 residues. Trimming took 4 bases from V and 5 from J; bases not matched to a gene: 10. The CDR3 sequence is CASSSTSARGETQYF. DNA for the CDR3: TGTGCCAGCAGCTCCACTAGCGCCCGGGGGGAGACCCAGTACTTC.

The gene calls are TRBV7-9 and TRBJ2-7; D unresolved. Germline V gives CDR1 SEHNR, CDR2 FQNEAQ (reference sequence). There are 14 residues in the CDR3. Trimming cost V 2 bases and J 0 bases, with 8 bases left between them. The CDR3 coding sequence is TGTGCCAGCAGCTTAAAAGAGAGCTCCTACGAGCAGTACTTC. This sequence encodes CASSLKESSYEQYF.

The rearrangement links TRBV4-3 to TRBJ2-7, with D maybe TRBD1 (6 bases). This CDR3 region has 15 residues. The germline gives CDR1 LGHNA, CDR2 YSLEER. Trimming cost V 0 bases and J 0 bases, with 9 bases left between them. In DNA form, the CDR3 reads TGCGCCAGCAGCCAAGACAGGGGTAACTCCTACGAGCAGTACTTC. This gives the protein CASSQDRGNSYEQYF.

The chain employs TRBV2 and TRBJ1-2; D may be TRBD1 (6 bases). Germline lookup yields CDR1 SNHLY and CDR2 FYNNEI. The CDR3 runs 14 residues. V gave up 2 bases and J gave up 4 bases, with 11 bases separating them. The CDR3 DNA reads as TGTGCCAGCAGTGAAAGACAGGCGAGCTATGGCTACACCTTC. It specifies CASSERQASYGYTF.

This chain connects TRBV30 to TRBJ1-1, with D unclear. CDR3 length: 13 residues. V was clipped by 2 bases and J by 3 bases, with 10 bases between them. Germline lookup yields CDR1 GTSNPN and CDR2 SVGIG (reference sequence). CDR3 loop: CAWSTRTDTEAFF. The CDR3 DNA is TGTGCCTGGAGTACCCGTACGGACACTGAAGCTTTCTTT.

The V and J genes are TRBV14 and TRBJ1-2; TRBD1 is a possible D gene (6 bases). CDR1 is SGHDN and CDR2 is FVKESK in the germline V gene. The CDR3 loop spans 15 amino acids. V lost 1 base to trimming and J lost 5 bases, with 14 bases between them. The CDR3 DNA sequence: TGTGCCAGCAGCCAAGCCCGGGACAAGAATTATGGCTACACCTTC. It translates to CASSQARDKNYGYTF.

The chain combines TRBV10-3 with TRBJ2-7, with 11 bases aligning to TRBD2. Germline assignment: CDR1 ENHRY and CDR2 SYGVKD. The CDR3 extends over 16 amino acids. The trim removed 2 bases at V and 7 bases at J, leaving 10 bases unmatched. CDR3 in amino acids: CAISEPTLAGGREQYF. DNA for the CDR3: TGTGCCATCAGTGAGCCCACTCTAGCGGGGGGTCGGGAGCAGTACTTC.

The V gene is TRBV5-1, the J gene TRBJ2-7; 7 nucleotides match TRBD1. CDR3 length: 15 residues. The V gene end was trimmed by 3 bases and the J gene end by 3 bases; junction bases not matched to a gene: 9. In germline, CDR1 is SGHRS, CDR2 YFSETQ. The CDR3 is CASSSSTGWSYEQYF. For the CDR3, the DNA is TGCGCCAGCAGCTCGTCGACAGGGTGGAGCTACGAGCAGTACTTC. The whole variable domain, filled in from reference TRBV5-1 and TRBJ2-7, reads KAGVTQTPRYLIKTRGQQVTLSCSPISGHRSVSWYQQTPGQGLQFLFEYFSETQRNKGNFPGRFSGRQFSNSRSEMNVSTLELGDSALYLCASSSSTGWSYEQYFGPGTRLTVT.

Only one count was recorded for this clone. The rearrangement links TRBV24-1 to TRBJ2-1, with 9 bases aligning to TRBD2. This CDR3 contains 16 residues. V shed 7 bases, J shed 0 bases, and the junction held 6 bases outside the gene matches. The germline gives CDR1 KGHDR, CDR2 SFDVKD. The CDR3, as DNA: TGTGCCACCAGCAGTGCGGGGGGGACCTCCTACAATGAGCAGTTCTTC. Protein: CATSSAGGTSYNEQFF.

The V gene is TRBV30, the J gene TRBJ2-7; D perhaps matches TRBD2 (5 bases). The CDR3 runs to 12 residues. From germline, CDR1 is GTSNPN and CDR2 SVGIG (reference sequence). Trimming removed 4 bases from V and 6 bases from J, with 13 bases in between. The CDR3 protein is CAWNKAAGEQYF. CDR3 DNA: TGTGCCTGGAACAAAGCGGCCGGCGAGCAGTACTTC.

This clone appeared once. This rearrangement joins TRBV7-2 to TRBJ2-3; 7 bases are shared with TRBD2. J lost 6 bases, V lost 0 bases, and 6 bases had no gene match. Germline V gene sequence: CDR1 SGHTA, CDR2 FQGNSA. This CDR3 spans 15 amino acids. The chain's CDR3 is CASSLAGGSGDTQYF. DNA of the CDR3: TGTGCCAGCAGCTTAGCGGGGGGGTCTGGCGATACGCAGTATTTT.

This clone was counted once. The V gene is TRBV6-5, the J gene TRBJ2-5, with 7 bases that match TRBD1. V shed 6 bases and J 5 bases; nucleotides not matched to a gene: 9. This CDR3 has 14 amino acids. Germline values: CDR1 MNHEY, CDR2 SVGAGI. CDR3 DNA: TGTGCCAGCAGCCTGACAGGGAATAGGGAGACCCAGTACTTC. It is translated as CASSLTGNRETQYF.

The chain couples TRBV7-2 to TRBJ1-5, with 7 bases fitting TRBD1. The germline gives CDR1 SGHTA, CDR2 FQGNSA. The CDR3 is 15 amino acids. With 5 bases clipped from V and 3 bases from J, the junction kept 7 bases outside the gene matches. Here the CDR3 reads CASSISGGNNQPQHF. The CDR3 coding sequence is TGTGCCAGCAGCATATCAGGGGGAAACAATCAGCCCCAGCATTTT.

The chain uses TRBV19 and TRBJ1-2; 7 bases are a match to TRBD1. V lost 7 bases to trimming and J lost 2 bases; unmatched junction nucleotides: 4. Per germline, CDR1 LNHDA and CDR2 SQIVND (reference sequence). The CDR3 length is 13 residues. The DNA of the CDR3 is TGTGCCAGTATAGGCAGGGGGAACTATGGCTACACCTTC. Residues: CASIGRGNYGYTF.

The chain is built from TRBV30 and TRBJ2-7; a weak D match, TRBD2 (5 bases). The germline V gene encodes CDR1 GTSNPN and CDR2 SVGIG (reference sequence). V gave up 0 bases and J gave up 3 bases, with 12 bases separating them. The CDR3 spans 14 residues. As DNA, the CDR3 is TGTGCCTGGAGTGTGGGGAGTGCCCTCTACGAGCAGTACTTC. Translated, it gives CAWSVGSALYEQYF. The complete variable domain, with remaining parts taken from reference TRBV30 and TRBJ2-7, reads SQTIHQWPATLVQPVGSPLSLECTVEGTSNPNLYWYRQAAGRGLQLLFYSVGIGQISSEVPQNLSASRPQDRQFILSSKKLLLSDSGFYLCAWSVGSALYEQYFGPGTRLTVT.

The chain couples TRBV6-5 to TRBJ1-6; TRBD1 aligns across 10 bases. This CDR3 is built from 15 residues. The V gene's germline CDR1 is MNHEY and CDR2 SVGAGI. V trimming: 0 bases; J trimming: 9 bases; junction bases outside the gene matches: 2. CDR3 nucleotides: TGTGCCAGCAGTTACTCGGGACAGGGGAGTTCACCCCTCCACTTT. As protein: CASSYSGQGSSPLHF.

The chain combines TRBV3-1 (or the pseudogene TRBV3-2) with TRBJ1-6; D is perhaps TRBD1 (6 bases). Trimming removed 2 bases from V and 5 bases from J, with 13 bases in between. Germline CDR1 LGHDT, CDR2 YNNKEL (reference sequence). CDR3 length: 16 amino acids. The CDR3, as DNA: TGTGCCAGCAGCCAATCACAGGGAGCTCATAATTCACCCCTCCACTTT. It specifies CASSQSQGAHNSPLHF.

The V gene is TRBV28, the J gene TRBJ2-3, with 12 bases aligning to TRBD2. This CDR3 spans 15 amino acids. The junction had 4 bases not matched to a gene; V was cut back by 9 bases and J by 0 bases. CDR1 and CDR2 from the germline V gene are MDHEN and SYDVKM. CDR3 DNA sequence: TGTGCCAGTAGGACTAGCGGGACTAGCACAGATACGCAGTATTTT. Translated, it gives CASRTSGTSTDTQYF.